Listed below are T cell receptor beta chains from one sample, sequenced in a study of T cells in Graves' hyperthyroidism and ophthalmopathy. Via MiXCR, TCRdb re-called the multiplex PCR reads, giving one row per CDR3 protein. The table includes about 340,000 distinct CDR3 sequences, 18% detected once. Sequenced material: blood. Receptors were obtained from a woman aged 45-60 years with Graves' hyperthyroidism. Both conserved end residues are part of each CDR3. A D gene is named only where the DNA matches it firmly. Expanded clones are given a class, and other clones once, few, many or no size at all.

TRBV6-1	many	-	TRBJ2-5	CASSRQWETQYF	TGTGCCAGCTCCCGACAGTGGGAGACCCAGTACTTC
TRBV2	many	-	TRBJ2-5	CASRNWGQGGIETQYF	TGTGCCAGCAGGAACTGGGGGCAGGGTGGTATAGAGACCCAGTACTTC
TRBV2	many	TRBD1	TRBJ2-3	CASSRDRVTDTQYF	TGTGCCAGTAGCCGGGACAGGGTCACAGATACGCAGTATTTT
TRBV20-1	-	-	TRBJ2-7	CSAEGPGGYEQYF	TGCAGTGCTGAGGGGCCAGGGGGGTACGAGCAGTACTTC
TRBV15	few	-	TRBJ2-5	CATSEGLQETQYF	TGTGCCACCAGCGAAGGTTTACAAGAGACCCAGTACTTC
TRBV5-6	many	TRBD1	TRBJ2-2	CASSFGTGAPGELFF	TGTGCCAGCAGCTTCGGGACAGGGGCACCCGGGGAGCTGTTTTTT
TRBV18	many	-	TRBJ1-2	CASSPPSTRDRYGYTF	TGTGCCAGCTCACCACCTTCAACCCGTGACAGATATGGCTACACCTTC
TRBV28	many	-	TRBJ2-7	CASSPNGMYEQYF	TGTGCCAGCAGTCCTAACGGGATGTACGAGCAGTACTTC
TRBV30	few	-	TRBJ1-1	CAWSGVRNTEAFF	TGTGCCTGGAGTGGGGTAAGGAACACTGAAGCTTTCTTT
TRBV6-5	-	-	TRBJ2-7	CASSWGVYYEQYF	TGTGCCAGCAGTTGGGGGGTATACTACGAGCAGTACTTC
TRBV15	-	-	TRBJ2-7	CATSSRVGEQYF	TGTGCCACCAGCTCCCGAGTCGGCGAGCAGTACTTC
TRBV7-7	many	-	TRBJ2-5	CASSLFAGEQETQYF	TGTGCTAGCAGCTTATTTGCAGGGGAACAAGAGACCCAGTACTTC
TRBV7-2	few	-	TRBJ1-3	CASSLDTGNRNTIYF	TGTGCCAGCAGCTTAGATACAGGGAATAGAAACACCATATATTTT
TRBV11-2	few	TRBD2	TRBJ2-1	CASRGLAGPNEQFF	TGTGCCAGCAGAGGACTAGCGGGACCCAATGAGCAGTTCTTC
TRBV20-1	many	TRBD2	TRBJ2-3	CSAGGGLAGTDTQYF	TGCAGTGCCGGGGGTGGACTAGCGGGGACAGATACGCAGTATTTT
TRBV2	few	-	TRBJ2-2	CASSGIWATNTGELFF	TGTGCCAGCAGTGGAATATGGGCCACGAACACCGGGGAGCTGTTTTTT
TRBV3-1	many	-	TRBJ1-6	CASSHHRESSYNSPLHF	TGTGCCAGCAGCCACCACAGGGAAAGCTCCTATAATTCACCCCTCCACTTT
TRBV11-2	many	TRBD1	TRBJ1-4	CASSLDRGREKLFF	TGTGCCAGCAGCTTGGACAGGGGGCGGGAAAAACTGTTTTTT
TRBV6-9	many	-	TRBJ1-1	CASSYRDGEEDTEAFF	TGTGCCAGCAGTTACAGGGACGGGGAGGAGGACACTGAAGCTTTCTTT
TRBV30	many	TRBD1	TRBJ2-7	CAWTPLGQGNSEQYF	TGTGCCTGGACCCCACTGGGACAGGGGAATAGCGAGCAGTACTTC
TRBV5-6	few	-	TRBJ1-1	CASSIFGQPNTEAFF	TGTGCCAGCAGTATATTTGGACAGCCCAACACTGAAGCTTTCTTT
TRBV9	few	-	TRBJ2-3	CASGRGMTDTQYF	TGTGCCAGCGGGCGAGGGATGACAGATACGCAGTATTTT
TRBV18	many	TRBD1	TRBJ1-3	CASSPGQGGNTIYF	TGTGCCAGCTCACCAGGACAGGGTGGAAACACCATATATTTT
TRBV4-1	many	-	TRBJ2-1	CASSQDNRGYNEQFF	TGCGCCAGCAGCCAAGATAACCGGGGCTACAATGAGCAGTTCTTC
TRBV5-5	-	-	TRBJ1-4	CASSLERGGEKLFF	TGTGCCAGCAGCTTGGAGAGGGGTGGAGAAAAACTGTTTTTT
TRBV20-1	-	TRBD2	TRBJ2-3	CSARDPRAAGVSTDTQYF	TGCAGTGCTAGAGATCCCAGGGCAGCGGGGGTTAGCACAGATACGCAGTATTTT
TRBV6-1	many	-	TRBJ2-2	CASSAGTVNTGELFF	TGTGCCAGCAGCGCCGGGACGGTGAACACCGGGGAGCTGTTTTTT
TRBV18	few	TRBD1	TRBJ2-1	CASSTTGDNEQFF	TGTGCCAGCTCAACGACAGGGGACAATGAGCAGTTCTTC
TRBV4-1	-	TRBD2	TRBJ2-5	CASSPGGARETQYF	TGCGCCAGCAGCCCCGGGGGGGCCCGGGAGACCCAGTACTTC
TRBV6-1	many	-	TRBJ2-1	CASKGRLGARDEQFF	TGTGCCAGCAAAGGAAGGTTAGGGGCGCGGGATGAGCAGTTCTTC
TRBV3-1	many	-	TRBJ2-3	CASSDRGTDTQYF	TGTGCCAGCAGCGACCGGGGGACAGATACGCAGTATTTT
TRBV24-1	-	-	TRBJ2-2	CATSDSTVARGNTGELFF	TGTGCCACCAGCGACAGTACAGTGGCCAGGGGGAACACCGGGGAGCTGTTTTTT